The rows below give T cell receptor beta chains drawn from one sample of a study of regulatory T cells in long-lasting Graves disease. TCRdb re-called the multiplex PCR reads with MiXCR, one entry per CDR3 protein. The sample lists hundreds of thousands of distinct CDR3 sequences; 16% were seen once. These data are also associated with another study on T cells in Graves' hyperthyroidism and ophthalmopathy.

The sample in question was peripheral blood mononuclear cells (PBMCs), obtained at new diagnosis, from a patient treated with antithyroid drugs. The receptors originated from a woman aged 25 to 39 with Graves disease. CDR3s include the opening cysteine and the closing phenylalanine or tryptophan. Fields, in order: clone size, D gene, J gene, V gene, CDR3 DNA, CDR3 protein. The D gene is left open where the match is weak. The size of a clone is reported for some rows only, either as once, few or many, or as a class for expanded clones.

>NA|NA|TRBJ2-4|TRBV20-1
TGCAGTGCTCTGCGGGGAGCCAAAAACATTCAGTACTTC
CSALRGAKNIQYF
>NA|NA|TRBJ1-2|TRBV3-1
TGTGCCAGCAGCCAACTCGTTCGCGTCGGTCTGACCGTTGAGGGCTACACCTTC
CASSQLVRVGLTVEGYTF
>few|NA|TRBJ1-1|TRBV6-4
TGTGCCAGCAGTGACGGATACACTGAAGCTTTCTTT
CASSDGYTEAFF
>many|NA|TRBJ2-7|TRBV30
TGTGCCTGGATGCTTGGGGGGGCTTACGAGCAGTACTTC
CAWMLGGAYEQYF
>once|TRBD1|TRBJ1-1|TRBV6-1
TGTGCCAGCAGTGATAGGACAGGGAACACTGAAGCTTTCTTT
CASSDRTGNTEAFF
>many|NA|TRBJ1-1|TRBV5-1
TGCGCCAGCAGCTTGGTAGGGGTAAGGAACACTGAAGCTTTCTTT
CASSLVGVRNTEAFF
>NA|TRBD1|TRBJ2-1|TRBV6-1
TGTGCCAGCACCCTCCGGGACAGCGAGTTCTTC
CASTLRDSEFF
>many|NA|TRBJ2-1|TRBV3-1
TGTGCCAGCAGCCAACACCAAAAGGGCTATGAGCAGTTCTTC
CASSQHQKGYEQFF
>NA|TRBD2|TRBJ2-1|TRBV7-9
TGTGCCAGCAGCTTCGGACTAGCGGAAAGGAGCTCCTACAATGAGCAGTTCTTC
CASSFGLAERSSYNEQFF
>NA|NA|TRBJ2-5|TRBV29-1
TGCAGCGTTGAAAGGGAGACCCAGTACTTC
CSVERETQYF
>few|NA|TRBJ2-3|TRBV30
TGTGCCTGGACAAAATTAGTGAATACGCAGTATTTT
CAWTKLVNTQYF
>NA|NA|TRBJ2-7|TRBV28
TGTGCCAGCAGTTCTCCCCCTATGACCTACTACGAGCAGTACTTC
CASSSPPMTYYEQYF
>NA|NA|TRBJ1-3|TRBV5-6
TGTGCCAGCAGCTTGCCGGGGGGCACTGGAAACACCATATATTTT
CASSLPGGTGNTIYF
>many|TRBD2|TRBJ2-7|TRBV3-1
TGTGCCAGCAGAACGACTAGCGGTACCTACGAGCAGTACTTC
CASRTTSGTYEQYF
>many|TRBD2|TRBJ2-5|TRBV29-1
TGCAGCGCCCCGGGTCGCGGGAGGGAAGAGACCCAGTACTTC
CSAPGRGREETQYF
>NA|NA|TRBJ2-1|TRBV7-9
TGTGCCAGCAGCCAAAGTACCCACCCGGAGTTCTTC
CASSQSTHPEFF
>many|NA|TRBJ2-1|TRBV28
TGTGCCAGCAGTTTTAATCACATTAAGCAGTTCTTC
CASSFNHIKQFF